This record covers a single TCR beta chain. Its target is unknown. The assay that was used to sequence DNA from cultured CD4+ T cells was the Oncomine TCR Beta short-read assay. TCRdb independently ran MiXCR on the PCR reads; one entry per CDR3 protein. The sample has fewer than 15,000 distinct CDR3 sequences, roughly two fifths seen once. The data derive from a study of vaccination and CD4 T cells after COVID-19. V lost 6 bases to trimming and J lost 3 bases, with 24 bases between them. The CDR3 loop spans 17 amino acids. The treatment: roughly 11-day PBMC culture with coronavirus spike peptide pools or control peptides (ViraFEST assay). Study outcomes and limitations: Median counts of SARS-CoV-2-reactive clonotypes increased from roughly 19 to 38; this difference was not significant.

The receptor was isolated from a human donor who had recovered from COVID-19. The chain is built from TRBV12-3 or TRBV12-4 and TRBJ2-7, with D perhaps given as TRBD1 or TRBD2 (6 bases each). Sequencing input: CD4+ T cells from blood, cultured in vitro. The CDR3: CASSSAGTLILGYEQYF. CDR3 coding DNA: TGTGCCAGCAGCTCTGCGGGGACACTAATTTTAGGCTACGAGCAGTACTTC.